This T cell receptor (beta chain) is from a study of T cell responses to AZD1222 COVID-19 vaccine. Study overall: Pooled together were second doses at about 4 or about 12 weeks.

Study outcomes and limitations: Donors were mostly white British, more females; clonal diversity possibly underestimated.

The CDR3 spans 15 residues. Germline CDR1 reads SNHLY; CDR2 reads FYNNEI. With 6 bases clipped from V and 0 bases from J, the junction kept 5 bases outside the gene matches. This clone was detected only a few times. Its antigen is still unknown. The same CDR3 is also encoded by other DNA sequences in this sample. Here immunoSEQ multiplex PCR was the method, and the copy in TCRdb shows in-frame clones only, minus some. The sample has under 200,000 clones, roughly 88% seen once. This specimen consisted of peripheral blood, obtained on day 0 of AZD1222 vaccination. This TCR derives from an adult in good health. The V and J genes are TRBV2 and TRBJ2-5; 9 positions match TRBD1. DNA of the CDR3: TGTGCCAGCAGCGAGGGACAGGGAAACCAAGAGACCCAGTACTTC. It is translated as CASSEGQGNQETQYF.